A single sample gave rise to the 20 T cell receptor beta chains below, sequenced in a study of blood T cell repertoires in COVID-19. The assay was immunoSEQ multiplex PCR, and TCRdb's table has in-frame clones only and misses some. The table has 150,000 or so clones, about nine tenths seen once. The sequencing input was peripheral blood. These receptors were taken from a human donor in a cohort sampled during active COVID-19.

This chain joins TRBV3-1 (or the pseudogene TRBV3-2) and TRBJ1-1; D gene uncertain. This CDR3 region has 12 residues. Germline V gene sequence: CDR1 LGHDT, CDR2 YNNKEL (reference sequence). V lost 1 base and J 9 bases, leaving 9 bases between the germline ends. The CDR3 sequence: CASSQVESKAFF. CDR3 nucleotides: TGTGCCAGCAGCCAAGTAGAGAGTAAAGCTTTCTTT.

The V and J genes are TRBV7-2 and TRBJ2-2, with D unresolved. Germline lookup yields CDR1 SGHTA and CDR2 FQGNSA. The CDR3 has 15 residues. V lost 1 base to trimming and J lost 9 bases, with 15 bases between them. This chain's CDR3 is CASSLDSLSSRELFF. The DNA of the CDR3 is TGTGCCAGCAGCTTAGACTCCCTTAGCTCCAGGGAGCTGTTTTTT.

The J gene is TRBJ2-7, the V gene TRBV18; 9 bases are shared with TRBD1. The germline V gene has CDR1 KGHSH and CDR2 LQKENI. The CDR3 consists of 14 residues. The V gene end was trimmed by 3 bases and the J gene end by 3 bases; junction bases not matched to a gene: 3. The CDR3 DNA reads as TGTGCCAGCTCACCCCGGGACAGGGTCTACGAGCAGTACTTC. Translation gives CASSPRDRVYEQYF.

The chain uses TRBV7-3 and TRBJ1-1, with D possibly matching TRBD1 (6 bases). Trimming shortened V by 5 bases and J by 0 bases, and 16 bases separated the two germline ends. This CDR3 region has 16 residues. Germline CDR1 reads SGHTA; CDR2 reads FQGTGA. The CDR3 region has the DNA TGTGCCAGCAGCCCCTACAGGGTAGGCCTGAACACTGAAGCTTTCTTT. Translation gives CASSPYRVGLNTEAFF.

This sequence joins TRBV19 and TRBJ1-2; 9 bases line up with TRBD1. The germline gives CDR1 LNHDA, CDR2 SQIVND (reference sequence). CDR3 length equals 15 residues. Losses at the gene ends were 4 bases for V and 3 bases for J; bases not matched to a gene: 6. The CDR3 here is CASSTRQGVDYGYTF. The CDR3 coding sequence is TGTGCCAGTAGTACCCGACAGGGGGTTGACTATGGCTACACCTTC.

The chain combines TRBV6-2 or TRBV6-3 with TRBJ1-1, with 9 nucleotides matching TRBD1. The V gene end was trimmed by 4 bases and the J gene end by 5 bases; junction bases not matched to a gene: 5. This CDR3 has 14 amino acids. Germline V gene sequence: CDR1 MNHEY, CDR2 SVGEGT. In DNA, the CDR3 is TGTGCCAGCAGTTTGAGGACAGGGGTGACTGAAGCTTTCTTT. Its protein product is CASSLRTGVTEAFF.

The gene calls are TRBV4-2 and TRBJ2-5; D possibly corresponds to TRBD2 (6 bases). Germline values: CDR1 LGHNA, CDR2 YNFKEQ. V was cut by 2 bases and J by 2 bases, with 18 bases left in between. CDR3 size: 17 residues. The CDR3 region is CASSQLGVGGRQETQYF. Here the CDR3 DNA reads TGTGCCAGCAGCCAACTTGGGGTGGGAGGACGGCAAGAGACCCAGTACTTC.

The table lists this clone with a few counts. The V gene is TRBV5-4, the J gene TRBJ1-2; TRBD1 agrees at 8 bases. The CDR3 contains 13 residues. CDR1 is SGHNT, CDR2 YYREEE, per germline (reference sequence). The V gene end was trimmed by 4 bases and the J gene end by 4 bases; junction bases not matched to a gene: 3. CDR3 loop: CASSLTGAYGYTF. In nucleotides, the CDR3 is TGTGCCAGCAGCCTGACAGGGGCCTATGGCTACACCTTC.

This chain uses TRBV6-1 with TRBJ1-5; D is perhaps TRBD1 (5 bases). The CDR3 is 15 residues long. Trimming stripped 1 base from V and 7 bases from J, with 14 bases between. The V gene's germline CDR1 is MNHNS and CDR2 SASEGT. As DNA, the CDR3 is TGTGCCAGCAGTGAAGAGCAGGGAGGTCGGCAGCCCCAGCATTTT. This sequence encodes CASSEEQGGRQPQHF.

V usage is TRBV7-3 and J usage is TRBJ2-3; TRBD2 is a possible D gene (5 bases). The V and J ends lost 4 bases and 8 bases respectively, with 13 bases between them. This CDR3 comprises 13 residues. Germline V CDR1 and CDR2: SGHTA, FQGTGA. CDR3 sequence (DNA): TGTGCCAGCAGCTCGGACTCCCGGGGTACGCAGTATTTT. Its translation: CASSSDSRGTQYF. The full variable domain, its missing parts supplied by reference TRBV7-3 and TRBJ2-3, is GAGVSQTPSNKVTEKGKYVELRCDPISGHTALYWYRQSLGQGPEFLIYFQGTGAADDSGLPNDRFFAVRPEGSVSTLKIQRTERGDSAVYLCASSSDSRGTQYFGPGTRLTVL.

The J gene is TRBJ1-5, the V gene TRBV28, with 8 nucleotides matching TRBD1. This CDR3 has 21 residues. The V gene's germline CDR1 is MDHEN and CDR2 SYDVKM. Unmatched junction bases numbered 24, after V lost 1 base and J lost 7 bases. The CDR3 nucleotides are TGTGCCAGCAGTTTATTCTACGGTCCGATCGTGGGACAGGCCAATGTGCAGCCCCAGCATTTT. This translates into CASSLFYGPIVGQANVQPQHF. The whole variable domain, filled in from reference TRBV28 and TRBJ1-5, reads DVKVTQSSRYLVKRTGEKVFLECVQDMDHENMFWYRQDPGLGLRLIYFSYDVKMKEKGDIPEGYSVSREKKERFSLILESASTNQTSMYLCASSLFYGPIVGQANVQPQHFGDGTRLSIL.

This clone has only a few counts. The chain is built from TRBV28 and TRBJ2-7, with TRBD2 matching over 11 bases. V lost 5 bases, J lost 2 bases, and 23 bases stayed unmatched. Germline CDR1 MDHEN, CDR2 SYDVKM. The CDR3 runs to 21 residues. The CDR3 protein is CASSGLLGPPPHSGRAYEQYF. The DNA for the CDR3 is TGTGCCAGCAGTGGGCTACTAGGACCTCCTCCTCATAGCGGGAGGGCCTACGAGCAGTACTTC. Full variable domain (missing parts from reference TRBV28 and TRBJ2-7): DVKVTQSSRYLVKRTGEKVFLECVQDMDHENMFWYRQDPGLGLRLIYFSYDVKMKEKGDIPEGYSVSREKKERFSLILESASTNQTSMYLCASSGLLGPPPHSGRAYEQYFGPGTRLTVT.

This chain links TRBV6-5 with TRBJ1-2; no firm D call. Germline V lookup: CDR1 MNHEY, CDR2 SVGAGI. This CDR3 contains 14 residues. Deletions cut 1 base from V and 8 bases from J, with 14 bases between. The CDR3 loop is CASSYFVTGEGYTF. CDR3 DNA sequence: TGTGCCAGCAGTTACTTTGTTACTGGAGAGGGCTACACCTTC.

This rearrangement joins TRBV6-2 or TRBV6-3 to TRBJ2-1; 8 bases map to TRBD2. V was pared by 1 base and J by 5 bases, with 7 bases of the junction left unmatched. CDR1 and CDR2 from the germline V gene are MNHEY and SVGEGT. The CDR3 runs 16 residues. CDR3 amino acids: CASSYYSGGGNNEQFF. DNA of the CDR3: TGTGCCAGCAGTTACTACAGCGGGGGAGGTAACAATGAGCAGTTCTTC.

V usage is TRBV11-3 and J usage is TRBJ2-7; 8 bases are a match to TRBD1. J was trimmed by 7 bases and V by 5 bases; bases with no gene match: 13. Germline V gene data show CDR1 as SGHNT and CDR2 as YENEEA. This CDR3 is built from 15 residues. The CDR3 DNA reads TGTGCCAGCAGCCCCCGAGGGCAGGGGGCGAAGGAGCAGTACTTC. Amino acids: CASSPRGQGAKEQYF.

The genes are TRBV5-6 and TRBJ1-6; D is unresolved. The CDR3 is 14 amino acids. CDR1 is SGHDT and CDR2 is YYEEEE in the germline V gene. Deletions cut 4 bases from V and 9 bases from J, with 14 bases between. CDR3 sequence reads: CASSDLLGVSPLHF. The CDR3 DNA sequence: TGTGCCAGCAGCGATCTCCTCGGGGTTTCACCCCTCCACTTT.

V and J are TRBV6-5 and TRBJ1-6, with a possible D match to TRBD1 (5 bases). Trimming stripped 6 bases from V and 7 bases from J, with 16 bases between. The CDR3 is 15 residues long. Germline V gene sequence: CDR1 MNHEY, CDR2 SVGAGI. The CDR3 sequence: CASSSRDPLNSPLHF. The CDR3 nucleotides are TGTGCCAGCAGCTCCAGGGATCCCCTAAATTCACCCCTCCACTTT.

This clone was observed a single time. The CDR3 DNA follows: TGCGCCAGCAGCCAAGTGCTGGGCAGGGGTTTCGATGGCTACACCTTC. As protein: CASSQVLGRGFDGYTF. The chain recombines TRBV4-1 with TRBJ1-2, with a tentative D call TRBD1 (6 bases). Trimming stripped 1 base from V and 6 bases from J, with 18 bases between. Germline V gene sequence: CDR1 MGHRA, CDR2 YSYEKL. The CDR3 extends over 16 amino acids.

J is TRBJ2-1 and V is TRBV5-6; tentatively, D is TRBD1 (5 bases). V shed 2 bases and J shed 6 bases, with 18 bases lying between them. The CDR3 consists of 16 residues. The germline V gene encodes CDR1 SGHDT and CDR2 YYEEEE. The CDR3 DNA sequence: TGTGCCAGCAGCTTACGGTTCGTCGACAGAGGCAATGAGCAGTTCTTC. It codes for CASSLRFVDRGNEQFF.

The CDR3 is CAINGGLPNEKLFF. As DNA, the CDR3 is TGTGCCATCAATGGAGGGTTGCCTAATGAAAAACTGTTTTTT. V is TRBV10-3 and J is TRBJ1-4; D is unresolved. The germline CDR1 and CDR2 sequences are ENHRY and SYGVKD. V shed 7 bases and J shed 3 bases, with 12 bases lying between them. CDR3 length: 14 amino acids.